The clone carrying this TCR beta chain appeared a few times. The antigen remains undetermined. The assay was carried out at the deep level. Some 29,000 T cell genomes (about 0.2 ug DNA) went into each sorted-subset replicate. Study processing details: Junction-only sequences without quality scores came from ImmunoSEQ, so filtering differed. TCRdb's copy holds only in-frame clones and misses some; the assay was immunoSEQ multiplex PCR. V, J and clone size are taken as reported in that table, and D and trimming were inferred from the DNA itself. The repertoire includes under 1,100,000 clones, 65% to 75% of them detected once, and approximately 1.5% sits in the top ten. The CDR3 spans 15 residues. V lost 5 bases and J lost 2, with 18 bases in between. Germline V gives CDR1 GTSNPN, CDR2 SVGIG (reference sequence). This entry belongs to a study of shared clonotypes between healthy human individuals. Points from the study as a whole: In contrast to clonotypes shared by all four donors, non-shared clonotypes had lower generation probabilities.

The chain uses TRBV30 and TRBJ1-2, with a weak D call TRBD1 (5 bases). The sequence was collected from a man in his late teens or twenties in good health. Source material: memory CD4+ T cells sorted from blood. Documented subset: CD45RA-negative fraction. CDR3 sequence reads: CAWVSSSRVNYGYTF. For the CDR3, the DNA is TGTGCCTGGGTTAGTAGCTCCAGGGTAAACTATGGCTACACCTTC.